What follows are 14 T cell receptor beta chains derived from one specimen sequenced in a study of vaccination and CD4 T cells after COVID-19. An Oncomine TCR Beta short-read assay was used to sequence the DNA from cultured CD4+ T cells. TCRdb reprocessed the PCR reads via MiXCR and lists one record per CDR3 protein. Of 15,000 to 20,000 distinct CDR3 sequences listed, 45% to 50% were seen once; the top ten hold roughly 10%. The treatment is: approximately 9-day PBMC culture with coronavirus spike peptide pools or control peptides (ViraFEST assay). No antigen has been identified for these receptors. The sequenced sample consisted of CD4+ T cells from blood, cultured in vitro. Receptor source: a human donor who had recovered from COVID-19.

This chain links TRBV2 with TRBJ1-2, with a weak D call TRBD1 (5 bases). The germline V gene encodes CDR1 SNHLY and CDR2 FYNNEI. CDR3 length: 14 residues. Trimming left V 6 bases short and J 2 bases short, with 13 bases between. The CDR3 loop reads CASSSGRGNYGYTF. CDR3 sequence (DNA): TGTGCCAGCAGCTCGGGACGGGGAAACTATGGCTACACCTTC. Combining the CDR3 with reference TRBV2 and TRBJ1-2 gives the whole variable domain EPEVTQTPSHQVTQMGQEVILRCVPISNHLYFYWYRQILGQKVEFLVSFYNNEISEKSEIFDDQFSVERPDGSNFTLKIRSTKLEDSAMYFCASSSGRGNYGYTFGSGTRLTVV.

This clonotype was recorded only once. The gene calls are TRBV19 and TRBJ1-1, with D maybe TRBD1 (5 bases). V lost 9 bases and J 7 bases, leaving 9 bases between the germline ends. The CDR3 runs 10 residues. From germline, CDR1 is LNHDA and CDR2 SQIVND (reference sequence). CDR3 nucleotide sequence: TGTGCCAGCGGACACATTGAAGCTTTCTTT. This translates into CASGHIEAFF.

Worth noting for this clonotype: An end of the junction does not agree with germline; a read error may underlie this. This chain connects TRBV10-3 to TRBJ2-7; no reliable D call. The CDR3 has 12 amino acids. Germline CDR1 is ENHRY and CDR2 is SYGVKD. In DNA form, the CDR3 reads TGTGCCAGCAGTGAACGAAGGTACGAGCAGTACTTC. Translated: CASSERRYEQYF.

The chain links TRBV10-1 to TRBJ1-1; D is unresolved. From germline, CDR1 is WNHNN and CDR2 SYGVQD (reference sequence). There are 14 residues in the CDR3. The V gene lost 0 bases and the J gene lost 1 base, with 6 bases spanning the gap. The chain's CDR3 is CASSESWRNTEAFF. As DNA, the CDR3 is TGCGCCAGCAGTGAGTCGTGGAGGAACACTGAAGCTTTCTTT.

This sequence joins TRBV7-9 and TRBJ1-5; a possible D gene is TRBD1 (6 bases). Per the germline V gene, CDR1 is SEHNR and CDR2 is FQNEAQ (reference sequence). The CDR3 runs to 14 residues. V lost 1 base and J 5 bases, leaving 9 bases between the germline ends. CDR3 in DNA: TGTGCCAGCAGCTTAGGGACAGCATATCAGCCCCAGCATTTT. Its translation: CASSLGTAYQPQHF. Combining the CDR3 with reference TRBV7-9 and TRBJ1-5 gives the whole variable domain DTGVSQNPRHKITKRGQNVTFRCDPISEHNRLYWYRQTLGQGPEFLTYFQNEAQLEKSRLLSDRFSAERPKGSFSTLEIQRTEQGDSAMYLCASSLGTAYQPQHFGDGTRLSIL.

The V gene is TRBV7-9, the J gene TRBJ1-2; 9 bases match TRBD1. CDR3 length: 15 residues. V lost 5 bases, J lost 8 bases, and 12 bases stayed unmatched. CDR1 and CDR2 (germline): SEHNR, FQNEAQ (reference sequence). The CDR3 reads CASSSLRGQGSGYTF. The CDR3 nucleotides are TGTGCCAGCAGCAGCCTGCGGGGACAGGGTAGCGGCTACACCTTC.

DNA of the CDR3: TGTGCCTGGAGTGTGCGACAGGGGCTAGCAGCTTTCTTT. Protein product: CAWSVRQGLAAFF. The V and J genes are TRBV30 and TRBJ1-1, with 8 bases fitting TRBD1. Germline assignment: CDR1 GTSNPN and CDR2 SVGIG (reference sequence). This CDR3 contains 13 residues. V gave up 0 bases and J gave up 10 bases; unmatched junction bases: 7.

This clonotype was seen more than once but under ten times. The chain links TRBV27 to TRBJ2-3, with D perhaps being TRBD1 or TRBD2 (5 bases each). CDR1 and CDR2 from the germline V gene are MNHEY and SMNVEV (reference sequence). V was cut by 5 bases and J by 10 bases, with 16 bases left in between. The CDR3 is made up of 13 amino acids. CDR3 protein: CASSPRGTWSQYF. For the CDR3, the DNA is TGTGCCAGCAGTCCCCGGGGCACGTGGTCGCAGTATTTT.

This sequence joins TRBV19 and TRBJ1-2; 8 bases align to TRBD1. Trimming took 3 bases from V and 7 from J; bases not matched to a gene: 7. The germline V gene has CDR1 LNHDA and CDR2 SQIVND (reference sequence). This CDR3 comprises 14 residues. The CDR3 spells CASSIRGRGPGYTF. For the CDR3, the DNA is TGTGCCAGTAGTATTAGGGGCAGGGGGCCTGGCTACACCTTC.

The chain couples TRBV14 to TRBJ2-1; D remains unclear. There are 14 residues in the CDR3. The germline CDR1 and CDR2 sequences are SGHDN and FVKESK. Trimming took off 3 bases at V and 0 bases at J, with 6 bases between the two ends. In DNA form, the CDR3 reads TGTGCCAGCAGCCAGCAGCTCTCCTACAATGAGCAGTTCTTC. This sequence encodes CASSQQLSYNEQFF.

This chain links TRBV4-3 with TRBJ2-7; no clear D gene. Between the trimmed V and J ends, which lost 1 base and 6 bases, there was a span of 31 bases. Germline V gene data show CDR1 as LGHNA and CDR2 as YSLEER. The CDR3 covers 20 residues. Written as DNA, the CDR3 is TGCGCCAGCAGCCAAGTTTTTCACAGAACCGATGACTGGCTTTGGGGCGAGCAGTACTTC. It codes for CASSQVFHRTDDWLWGEQYF.

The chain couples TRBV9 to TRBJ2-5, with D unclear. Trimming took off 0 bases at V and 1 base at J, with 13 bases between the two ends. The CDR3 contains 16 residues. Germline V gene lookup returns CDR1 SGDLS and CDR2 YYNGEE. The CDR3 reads CASSVGSLAAQETQYF. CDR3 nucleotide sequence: TGTGCCAGCAGCGTAGGGTCCTTGGCAGCCCAAGAGACCCAGTACTTC. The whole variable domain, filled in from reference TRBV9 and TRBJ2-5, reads DSGVTQTPKHLITATGQRVTLRCSPRSGDLSVYWYQQSLDQGLQFLIQYYNGEERAKGNILERFSAQQFPDLHSELNLSSLELGDSALYFCASSVGSLAAQETQYFGPGTRLLVL.

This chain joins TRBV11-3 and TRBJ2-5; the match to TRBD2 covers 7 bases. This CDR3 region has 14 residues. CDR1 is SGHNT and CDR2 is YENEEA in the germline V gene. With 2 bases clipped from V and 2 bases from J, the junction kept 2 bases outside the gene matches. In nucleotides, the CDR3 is TGTGCCAGCAGCTTATTGCGGGGGCAAGAGACCCAGTACTTC. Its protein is CASSLLRGQETQYF. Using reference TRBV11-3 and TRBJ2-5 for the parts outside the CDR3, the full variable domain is EAGVVQSPRYKIIEKKQPVAFWCNPISGHNTLYWYLQNLGQGPELLIRYENEEAVDDSQLPKDRFSAERLKGVDSTLKIQPAELGDSAVYLCASSLLRGQETQYFGPGTRLLVL.

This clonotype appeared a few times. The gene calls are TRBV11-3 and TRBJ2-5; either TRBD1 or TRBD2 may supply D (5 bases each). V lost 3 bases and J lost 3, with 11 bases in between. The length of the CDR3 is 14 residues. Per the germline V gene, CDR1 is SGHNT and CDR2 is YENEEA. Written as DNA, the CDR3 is TGTGCCAGCAGCTTGGTAGTGGGGGAAGAGACCCAGTACTTC. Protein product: CASSLVVGEETQYF.